The sequence of this T cell receptor (beta chain) was determined in a study of blood T cell repertoires in COVID-19 (dated by TCRdb to the early 2020s). With respect to the entire study: Collaborator samples came from the United States, Italy and Spain and covered acute and convalescent phases of COVID-19. The prospective study material was composed of cDNA or gDNA derived from T cells, B-cell-depleted T cells, or PBMCs. Deeply sampled blood TCRbeta repertoires from subjects exposed to, actively infected with, or recovered from COVID-19 were included in the dataset. The repertoires were made available in a free public database intended to serve as a resource for research on the immune response to SARS-CoV-2. Samples came from the ongoing ImmuneRACE study (first 160 participants) plus 1,254 subjects from 6 global collaborators. Sample metadata almost always included a de-identified subject ID, COVID-19 status, age in years and sex. Where available, HLA class I and class II types were taken from metadata supplied by the sample provider and were not determined by assay-based typing.

One collaborating source in Seattle enrolled patients while the patients were actively infected and followed the patients over time throughout the course of disease. The collaborating institutions used their own protocols to collect whole blood in K2EDTA tubes. For TCRbeta analysis, collaborators shipped samples as frozen whole blood, isolated PBMCs, or DNA extracted from either of those sample types. Including the terminal cysteine and phenylalanine, the CDR3 comprises 11 residues. Here the CDR3 DNA is all that survives: 33 bases in frame from base 1. Deletion took 7 bases off V and 0 bases off J, with a span of 3 bases between the germline ends. In the germline V gene, CDR1 corresponds to MNHEY and CDR2 to SVGAGI. The immunoSEQ Assay, a bias-controlled multiplex PCR, was used to amplify TCRbeta CDR3 regions from genomic DNA. Processing in the source paper ran as follows. Nucleated cell counts per sample were estimated from amplification of reference gene primers within the assay. To quantify the absolute abundance of each unique TCRbeta CDR3 rearrangement, sequence reads were collapsed and filtered. For each sample, productive Simpson clonality was calculated as the square root of Simpson's diversity index across productive rearrangements. Held by TCRdb, this immuneACCESS table contains in-frame sequences only and omits some clones. Under half of the omission traces to an unresolved V gene where checked; the cause of the rest is unknown. For V, J and clone size, that table is used; D and trimming come from the DNA. This sample has 390,000 or so clones in its table, and about 89% of those were observed once. Around 9.3% of the sample lies in the top ten.

Overall study outcomes, separate from this receptor: The amount of clinical and demographic metadata varied by source and participant and was provided uncurated.

This clone was counted once. Its antigen is not yet known. Base qualities are missing; no much larger clone stands one base away. The sequence joins TRBV6-5 to TRBJ1-1; the D gene cannot be named for sure. Sample: peripheral blood. This clonotype was obtained from a woman in her twenties or thirties with COVID-19, enrolled during active disease. The DNA reads as follows: TGTGCCAGCAAGCTGAACACTGAAGCTTTCTTT. Translation gives CASKLNTEAFF.